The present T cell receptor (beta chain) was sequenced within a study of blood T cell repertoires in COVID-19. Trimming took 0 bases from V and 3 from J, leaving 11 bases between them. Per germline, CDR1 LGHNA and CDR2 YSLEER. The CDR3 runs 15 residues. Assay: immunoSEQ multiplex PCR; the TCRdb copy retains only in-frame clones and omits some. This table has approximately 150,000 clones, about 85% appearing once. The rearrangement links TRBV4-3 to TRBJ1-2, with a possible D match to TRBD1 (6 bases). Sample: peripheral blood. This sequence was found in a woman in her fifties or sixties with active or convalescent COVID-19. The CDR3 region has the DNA TGCGCCAGCAGCCAAGATTGGCAGGGGCACTATGGCTACACCTTC. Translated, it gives CASSQDWQGHYGYTF.